Listed here are 17 T cell receptor beta chains from one sample, sequenced in a study of CD8 T cells in Susac syndrome. RNA amounts of about 0.5 to 1 ug underwent reverse transcription with random hexamers. One entry per CDR3 protein results from TCRdb running MiXCR on the immunoSEQ multiplex PCR reads. The sample records under 95,000 distinct CDR3 sequences, more than 85% being singletons. The sample taken for sequencing was CD8+ T cells from PBMCs. Source of these receptors: a human donor with Susac syndrome.

CDR3: CSVTGVTGELFF. The CDR3, as DNA: TGCAGCGTAACAGGGGTAACCGGGGAGCTGTTTTTT. The chain carries TRBV29-1 and TRBJ2-2; 7 bases match TRBD1. CDR1 is SQVTM and CDR2 is ANQGSEA in the germline V gene. The CDR3 has 12 amino acids. V dropped 6 bases and J dropped 5; count of bases not matched to a gene: 3.

The J gene is TRBJ2-7, the V gene TRBV24-1; 8 bases match TRBD1. Germline trimming cut 4 bases from V and 1 base from J; bases unmatched to any gene: 11. The CDR3 is 17 residues long. Germline CDR1 and CDR2: KGHDR and SFDVKD. Here the CDR3 reads CATSEAGTGLGSYEQYF. CDR3 coding DNA: TGTGCCACCAGTGAGGCCGGGACAGGCCTTGGGTCCTACGAGCAGTACTTC.

This clonotype appeared a single time. V usage is TRBV13 and J usage is TRBJ2-6; D not certain. This CDR3 has 16 amino acids. Trimming took 0 bases from V and 2 from J, leaving 8 bases between them. CDR1 is PRHDT and CDR2 is FYEKMQ in the germline V gene (reference sequence). CDR3 sequence (DNA): TGTGCCAGCAGCTTAGGGGCTGGGACTGGGGCCAACGTCCTGACTTTC. It codes for CASSLGAGTGANVLTF.

The chain uses TRBV12-3 or TRBV12-4 and TRBJ2-7; no reliable D call. This CDR3 is built from 12 residues. Trimming removed 2 bases from V and 5 bases from J, with 7 bases in between. CDR3 loop: CASSLFSDEQYF. CDR3 in DNA: TGTGCCAGCAGTTTATTTTCGGACGAGCAGTACTTC.

This chain links TRBV9 with TRBJ1-1; D possibly corresponds to TRBD1 (5 bases). The V end was cut by 0 bases, the J end by 4 bases, with 10 bases between. In germline, CDR1 is SGDLS, CDR2 YYNGEE. This CDR3 has 14 amino acids. CDR3 in amino acids: CASSVGGRSTEAFF. CDR3 coding DNA: TGTGCCAGCAGCGTAGGGGGCAGGAGCACTGAAGCTTTCTTT.

This chain uses TRBV27 with TRBJ1-1, with a possible D match to TRBD1 (5 bases). The germline gives CDR1 MNHEY, CDR2 SMNVEV (reference sequence). The CDR3 is 13 amino acids. Between the trimmed V and J ends, which lost 7 bases and 1 base, there was a span of 10 bases. CDR3 in amino acids: CASKDGANTEAFF. The CDR3, as DNA: TGTGCCAGCAAGGACGGGGCGAACACTGAAGCTTTCTTT.

This clonotype was seen a few times. This chain uses TRBV6-5 with TRBJ2-7; 9 bases agree with TRBD2. Trimming cost V 5 bases and J 3 bases; bases outside gene matches: 5. Germline assignment: CDR1 MNHEY and CDR2 SVGAGI. The CDR3 length is 14 residues. Here the CDR3 reads CASSPLTSGYEQYF. The CDR3 bases are TGTGCCAGCAGTCCCTTGACTAGCGGCTACGAGCAGTACTTC.

The genes are TRBV4-1 and TRBJ2-5, with D hard to call. V was clipped by 4 bases and J by 3 bases, with 9 bases between them. Germline V CDR1 and CDR2: MGHRA, YSYEKL. This CDR3 contains 13 residues. The CDR3 DNA is TGCGCCAGCAGCCCTTGGGCCGAAGAGACCCAGTACTTC. Protein sequence: CASSPWAEETQYF.

This clonotype was detected only once. The chain is built from TRBV27 and TRBJ2-2; D ambiguous. The V gene lost 2 bases and the J gene lost 5 bases, with 6 bases spanning the gap. Germline V gives CDR1 MNHEY, CDR2 SMNVEV (reference sequence). The CDR3 extends over 13 amino acids. CDR3 sequence (DNA): TGTGCCAGCAGTTTAGAACGAACCGGGGAGCTGTTTTTT. Amino acid sequence: CASSLERTGELFF.

The genes are TRBV11-2 and TRBJ2-1, with TRBD1 as a possible D gene (5 bases). Trimming took off 6 bases at V and 3 bases at J, with 9 bases between the two ends. This CDR3 has 13 residues. CDR1 is SGHAT, CDR2 FQNNGV, per germline. CDR3 sequence reads: CASSSDSYNEQFF. As DNA, the CDR3 is TGTGCCAGCAGTTCAGACAGCTACAATGAGCAGTTCTTC.

In DNA form, the CDR3 reads TGCAGCGTTCCGACTAGCGGTAGCACAGATACGCAGTATTTT. Translated, it gives CSVPTSGSTDTQYF. This chain uses TRBV29-1 with TRBJ2-3; 9 bases agree with TRBD2. After removal of 5 bases from V and 0 bases from J, the junction contained 3 bases not matched to a gene. Germline loops: CDR1 SQVTM, CDR2 ANQGSEA. The CDR3 runs 14 residues.

The chain recombines TRBV29-1 with TRBJ2-5; 7 bases fit TRBD1. Germline CDR1 and CDR2: SQVTM and ANQGSEA. V lost 2 bases, J lost 9 bases, and 12 bases stayed unmatched. The length of the CDR3 is 14 residues. The chain's CDR3 is CSVERPGQYRAQYF. The CDR3 DNA is TGCAGCGTTGAAAGGCCGGGACAGTATCGGGCCCAGTACTTC.

The CDR3 coding sequence is TGTGCCAGCAGTAGGGACAGGGAACCCTACAATGAGCAGTTCTTC. Amino acids: CASSRDREPYNEQFF. This sequence joins TRBV6-5 and TRBJ2-1, with 9 bases identical to TRBD1. After removal of 5 bases from V and 2 bases from J, the junction contained 4 bases not matched to a gene. Germline lookup yields CDR1 MNHEY and CDR2 SVGAGI. The length of the CDR3 is 15 residues.

This chain connects TRBV20-1 to TRBJ2-5, with 11 bases that match TRBD1. Trimming removed 5 bases from V and 2 bases from J; junction bases left unmatched: 10. From germline, CDR1 is DFQATT and CDR2 SNEGSKA (reference sequence). The CDR3 covers 16 residues. CDR3 residues: CSAFGYRDRGQETQYF. In DNA form, the CDR3 reads TGCAGTGCTTTCGGTTACCGGGACAGGGGGCAAGAGACCCAGTACTTC.

The rearrangement uses TRBV29-1 and TRBJ2-5, with TRBD2 matching over 14 bases. The length of the CDR3 is 17 residues. V shed 5 bases and J 4 bases; nucleotides not matched to a gene: 12. Germline V gives CDR1 SQVTM, CDR2 ANQGSEA. The CDR3 reads CSVRPGTSGSLRETQYF. The DNA of the CDR3 is TGCAGCGTTCGGCCAGGGACTAGCGGGAGTTTAAGAGAGACCCAGTACTTC. Drawing the rest from reference TRBV29-1 and TRBJ2-5, the complete variable domain is SAVISQKPSRDICQRGTSLTIQCQVDSQVTMMFWYRQQPGQSLTLIATANQGSEATYESGFVIDKFPISRPNLTFSTLTVSNMSPEDSSIYLCSVRPGTSGSLRETQYFGPGTRLLVL.

The V gene is TRBV4-1, the J gene TRBJ1-1, with TRBD1 matching 8 bases. CDR1 is MGHRA and CDR2 is YSYEKL in the germline V gene. J was trimmed by 5 bases and V by 3 bases; bases with no gene match: 8. This CDR3 contains 15 residues. CDR3 sequence (DNA): TGCGCCAGCAGCCACTATACAGGGGGGAAAACTGAAGCTTTCTTT. This translates into CASSHYTGGKTEAFF.

The chain uses TRBV19 and TRBJ2-1; D is ambiguous. The CDR3 extends over 13 amino acids. The germline V and J ends were trimmed by 5 bases and 8 bases, with 13 bases remaining between them. Germline loops: CDR1 LNHDA, CDR2 SQIVND (reference sequence). In DNA form, the CDR3 reads TGTGCCAGTAGTTCTTCCCTGTTAGATGAGCAGTTCTTC. Its protein product is CASSSSLLDEQFF.